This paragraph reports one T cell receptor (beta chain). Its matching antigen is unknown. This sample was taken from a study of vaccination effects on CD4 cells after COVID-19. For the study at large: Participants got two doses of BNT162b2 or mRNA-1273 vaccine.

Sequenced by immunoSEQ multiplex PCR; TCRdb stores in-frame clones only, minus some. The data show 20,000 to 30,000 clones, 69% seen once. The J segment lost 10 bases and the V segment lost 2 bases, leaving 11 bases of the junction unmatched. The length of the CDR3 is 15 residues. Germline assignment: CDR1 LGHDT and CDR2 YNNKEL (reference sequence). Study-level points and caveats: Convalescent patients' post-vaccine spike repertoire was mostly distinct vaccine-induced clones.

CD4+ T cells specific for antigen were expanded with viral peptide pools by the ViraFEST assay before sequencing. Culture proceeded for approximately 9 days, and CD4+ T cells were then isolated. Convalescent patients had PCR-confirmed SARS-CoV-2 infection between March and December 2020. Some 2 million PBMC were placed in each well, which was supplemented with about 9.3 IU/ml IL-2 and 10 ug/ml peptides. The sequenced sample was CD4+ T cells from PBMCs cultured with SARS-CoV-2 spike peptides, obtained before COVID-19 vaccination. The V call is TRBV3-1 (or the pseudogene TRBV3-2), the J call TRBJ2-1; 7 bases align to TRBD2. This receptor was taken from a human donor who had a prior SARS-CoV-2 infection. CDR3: CASSQMLGRAGEQFF. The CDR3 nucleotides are TGTGCCAGCAGCCAAATGTTAGGGAGGGCCGGGGAGCAGTTCTTC.